Listed here is a single T cell receptor beta chain. Just one base apart from a much larger clone, this may be a read error. The germline V gene encodes CDR1 SGHRS and CDR2 YFSETQ. The J segment lost 3 bases and the V segment lost 3 bases, leaving 9 bases of the junction unmatched. The CDR3 consists of 15 residues. One entry per CDR3 protein results from TCRdb running MiXCR on the 5' RACE reads. The sample holds 6,500 to 10,000 distinct CDR3 sequences, around 15% seen once. The memory fraction was CD4+CD45RO+CD25- cells. The sequenced material came from memory CD4+ T cells sorted from blood. Indicated subset: memory CD4+ T cells, CD4+CD45RO+CD25-. The chain couples TRBV5-1 to TRBJ2-7; the match to TRBD1 covers 7 bases. This receptor was identified in a female donor with breast cancer. Here the CDR3 DNA reads TGCGCCAGCAGCTCGAGCCCCGGGACAGTCTACGAGCAGTACTTC. It codes for CASSSSPGTVYEQYF.